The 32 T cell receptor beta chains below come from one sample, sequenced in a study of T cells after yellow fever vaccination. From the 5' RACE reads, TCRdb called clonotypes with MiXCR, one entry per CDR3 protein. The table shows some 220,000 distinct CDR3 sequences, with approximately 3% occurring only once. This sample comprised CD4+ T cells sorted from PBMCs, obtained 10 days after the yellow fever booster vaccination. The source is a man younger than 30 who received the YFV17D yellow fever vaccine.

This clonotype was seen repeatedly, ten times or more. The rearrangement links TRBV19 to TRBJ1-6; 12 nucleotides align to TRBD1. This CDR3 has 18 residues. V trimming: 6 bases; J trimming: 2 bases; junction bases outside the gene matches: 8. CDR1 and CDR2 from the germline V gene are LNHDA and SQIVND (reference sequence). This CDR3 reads CASSGTGGDWPYNSPLHF. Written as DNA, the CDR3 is TGTGCCAGTAGCGGGACAGGGGGCGATTGGCCCTATAATTCACCCCTCCACTTT.

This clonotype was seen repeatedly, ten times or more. In DNA, the CDR3 is TGTGCCAGCAGTTACACGGACCCGGGACAGAATGGAAACACCATATATTTT. This codes for CASSYTDPGQNGNTIYF. This rearrangement joins TRBV6-5 to TRBJ1-3; 7 bases line up with TRBD1. Germline lookup yields CDR1 MNHEY and CDR2 SVGAGI. This CDR3 is built from 17 residues. V shed 2 bases and J 3 bases; nucleotides not matched to a gene: 10.

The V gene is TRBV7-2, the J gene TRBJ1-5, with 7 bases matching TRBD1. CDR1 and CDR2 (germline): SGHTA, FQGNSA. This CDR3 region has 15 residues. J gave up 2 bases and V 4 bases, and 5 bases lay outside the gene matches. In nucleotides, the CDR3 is TGTGCCAGCAGCTCCGGACAGGCTGGCAATCAGCCCCAGCATTTT. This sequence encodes CASSSGQAGNQPQHF.

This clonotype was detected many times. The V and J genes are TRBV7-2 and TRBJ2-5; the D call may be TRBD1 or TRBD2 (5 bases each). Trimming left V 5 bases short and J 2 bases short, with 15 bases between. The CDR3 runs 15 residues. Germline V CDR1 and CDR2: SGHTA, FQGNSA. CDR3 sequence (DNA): TGTGCCAGCAGCCCCACCGGGACGGTACAAGAGACCCAGTACTTC. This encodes CASSPTGTVQETQYF.

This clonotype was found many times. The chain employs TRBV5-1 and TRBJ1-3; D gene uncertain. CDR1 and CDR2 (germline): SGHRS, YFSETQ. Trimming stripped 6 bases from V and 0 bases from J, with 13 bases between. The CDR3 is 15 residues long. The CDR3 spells CASNDGANSGNTIYF. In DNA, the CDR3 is TGCGCCAGCAATGACGGCGCCAACTCTGGAAACACCATATATTTT.

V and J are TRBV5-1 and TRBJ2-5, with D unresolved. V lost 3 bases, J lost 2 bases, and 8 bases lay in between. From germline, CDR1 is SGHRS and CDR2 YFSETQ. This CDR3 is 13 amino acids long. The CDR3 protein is CASSYLYQETQYF. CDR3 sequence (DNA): TGCGCCAGCAGCTACCTTTATCAAGAGACCCAGTACTTC.

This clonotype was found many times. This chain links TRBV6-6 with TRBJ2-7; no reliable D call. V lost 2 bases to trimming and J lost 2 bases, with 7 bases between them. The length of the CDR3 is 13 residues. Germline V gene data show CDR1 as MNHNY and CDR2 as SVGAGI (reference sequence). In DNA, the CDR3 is TGTGCCAGCAGTTACAGAACCACCTACGAGCAGTACGTC. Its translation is CASSYRTTYEQYV.

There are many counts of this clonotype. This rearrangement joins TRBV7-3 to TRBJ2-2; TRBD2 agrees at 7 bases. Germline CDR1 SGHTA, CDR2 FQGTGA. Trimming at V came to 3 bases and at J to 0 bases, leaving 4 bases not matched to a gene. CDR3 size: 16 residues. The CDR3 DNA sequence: TGTGCCAGCAGCTTTGCAGCGGGGACGAACACCGGGGAGCTGTTTTTT. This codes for CASSFAAGTNTGELFF.

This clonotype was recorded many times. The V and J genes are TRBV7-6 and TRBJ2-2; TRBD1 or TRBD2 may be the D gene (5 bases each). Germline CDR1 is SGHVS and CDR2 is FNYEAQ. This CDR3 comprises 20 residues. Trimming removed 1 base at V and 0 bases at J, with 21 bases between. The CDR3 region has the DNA TGTGCCAGCAGCTTAGGGGGGTTTCTCGCCCTTGGATCGAACACCGGGGAGCTGTTTTTT. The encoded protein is CASSLGGFLALGSNTGELFF.

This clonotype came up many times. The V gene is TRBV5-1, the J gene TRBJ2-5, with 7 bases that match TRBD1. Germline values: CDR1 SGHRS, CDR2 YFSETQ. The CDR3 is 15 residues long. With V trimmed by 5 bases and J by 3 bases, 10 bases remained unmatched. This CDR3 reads CASSPTGRGEETQYF. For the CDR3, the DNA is TGCGCCAGCAGTCCGACAGGGCGAGGGGAAGAGACCCAGTACTTC.

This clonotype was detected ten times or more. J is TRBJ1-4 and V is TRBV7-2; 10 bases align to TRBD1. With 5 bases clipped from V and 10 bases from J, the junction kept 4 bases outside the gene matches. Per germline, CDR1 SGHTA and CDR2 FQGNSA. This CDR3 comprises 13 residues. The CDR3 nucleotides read TGTGCCAGCAGCCCAGGACAGGGGGGAAAACTGTTTTTT. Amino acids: CASSPGQGGKLFF.

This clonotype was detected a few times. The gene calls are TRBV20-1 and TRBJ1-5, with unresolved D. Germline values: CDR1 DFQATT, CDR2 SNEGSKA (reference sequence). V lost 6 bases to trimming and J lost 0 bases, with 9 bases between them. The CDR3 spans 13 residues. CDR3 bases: TGCAGTGCCGTTCTTACTAGCAATCAGCCCCAGCATTTT. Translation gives CSAVLTSNQPQHF.

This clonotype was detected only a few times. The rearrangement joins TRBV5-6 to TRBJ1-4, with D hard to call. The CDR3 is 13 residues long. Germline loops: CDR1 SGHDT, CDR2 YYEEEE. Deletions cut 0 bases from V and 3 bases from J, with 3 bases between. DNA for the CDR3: TGTGCCAGCAGCTTGGCGGCTAATGAAAAACTGTTTTTT. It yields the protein CASSLAANEKLFF. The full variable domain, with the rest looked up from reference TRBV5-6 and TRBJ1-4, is DAGVTQSPTHLIKTRGQQVTLRCSPKSGHDTVSWYQQALGQGPQFIFQYYEEEERQRGNFPDRFSGHQFPNYSSELNVNALLLGDSALYLCASSLAANEKLFFGSGTQLSVL.

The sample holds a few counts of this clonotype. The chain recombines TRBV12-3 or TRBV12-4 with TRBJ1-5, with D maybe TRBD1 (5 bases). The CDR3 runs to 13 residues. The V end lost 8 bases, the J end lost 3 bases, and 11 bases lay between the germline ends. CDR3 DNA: TGTGCCAGCGTTCCAGGGCCCAATCAGCCCCAGCATTTT. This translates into CASVPGPNQPQHF.

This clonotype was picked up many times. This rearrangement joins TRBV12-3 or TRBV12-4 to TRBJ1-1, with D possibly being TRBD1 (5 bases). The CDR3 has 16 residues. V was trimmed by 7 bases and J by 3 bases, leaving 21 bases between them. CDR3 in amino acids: CASKSRGSRRDTEAFF. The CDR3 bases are TGTGCCAGCAAAAGTCGGGGGTCGAGGCGGGACACTGAAGCTTTCTTT.

The CDR3 protein is CASSPEPYYEQYF. The DNA of the CDR3 is TGTGCCAGCAGCCCAGAACCTTATTACGAGCAGTACTTC. The chain is built from TRBV7-2 and TRBJ2-7; D is unclear. V was clipped by 5 bases and J by 4 bases, with 12 bases between them. There are 13 residues in the CDR3. CDR1 is SGHTA, CDR2 FQGNSA, per germline.

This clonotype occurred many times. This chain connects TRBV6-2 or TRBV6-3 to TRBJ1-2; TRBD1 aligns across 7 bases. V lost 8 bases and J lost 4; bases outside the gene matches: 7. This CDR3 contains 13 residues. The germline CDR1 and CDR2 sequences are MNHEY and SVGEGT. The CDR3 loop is CASVDRVSYGYTF. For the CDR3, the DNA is TGTGCCAGCGTCGACAGGGTTAGCTATGGCTACACCTTC.

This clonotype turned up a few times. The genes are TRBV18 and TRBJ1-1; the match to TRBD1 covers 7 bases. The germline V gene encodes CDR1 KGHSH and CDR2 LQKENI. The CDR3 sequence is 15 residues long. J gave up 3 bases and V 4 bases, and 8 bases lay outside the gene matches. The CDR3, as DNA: TGTGCCAGCTCACTAACAGGGGAAATGGACACTGAAGCTTTCTTT. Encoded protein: CASSLTGEMDTEAFF. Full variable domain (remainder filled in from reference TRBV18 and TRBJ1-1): NAGVMQNPRHLVRRRGQEARLRCSPMKGHSHVYWYRQLPEEGLKFMVYLQKENIIDESGMPKERFSAEFPKEGPSILRIQQVVRGDSAAYFCASSLTGEMDTEAFFGQGTRLTVV.

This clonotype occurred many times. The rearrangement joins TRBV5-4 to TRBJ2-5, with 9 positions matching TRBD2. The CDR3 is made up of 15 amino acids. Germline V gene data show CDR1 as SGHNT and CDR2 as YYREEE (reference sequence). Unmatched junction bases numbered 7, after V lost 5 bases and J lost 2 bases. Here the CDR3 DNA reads TGTGCCAGCAGGGCCGGGACTAGCTTTCAAGAGACCCAGTACTTC. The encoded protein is CASRAGTSFQETQYF.

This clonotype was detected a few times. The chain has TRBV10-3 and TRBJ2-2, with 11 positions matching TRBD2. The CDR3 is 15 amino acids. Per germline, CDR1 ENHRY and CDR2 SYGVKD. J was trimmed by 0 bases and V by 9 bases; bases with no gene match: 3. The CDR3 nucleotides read TGTGCCATACTAGCGGGGGCGACGAACACCGGGGAGCTGTTTTTT. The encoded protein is CAILAGATNTGELFF.

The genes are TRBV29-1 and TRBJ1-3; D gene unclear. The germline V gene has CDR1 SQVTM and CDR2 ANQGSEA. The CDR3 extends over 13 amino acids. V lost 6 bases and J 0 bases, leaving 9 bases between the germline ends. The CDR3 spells CSVAISSGNTIYF. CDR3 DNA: TGCAGCGTGGCCATCAGCTCTGGAAACACCATATATTTT.

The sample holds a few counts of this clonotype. The CDR3 coding sequence is TGTGCCAGTAGTCCCGGACCGGCTCCAAGGAACGAGCAGTACGTC. Translation: CASSPGPAPRNEQYV. This rearrangement joins TRBV19 to TRBJ2-7, with no clear D. The length of the CDR3 is 15 residues. The V gene lost 5 bases and the J gene lost 5 bases, with 19 bases spanning the gap. Germline V gene data show CDR1 as LNHDA and CDR2 as SQIVND (reference sequence).

The CDR3 region is CSAVLAGGPDTQYF. As DNA, the CDR3 is TGCAGTGCTGTCCTAGCGGGGGGACCAGATACGCAGTATTTT. The V call is TRBV20-1, the J call TRBJ2-3; 11 nucleotides agree with TRBD2. The CDR3 loop spans 14 amino acids. Germline V gene data show CDR1 as DFQATT and CDR2 as SNEGSKA (reference sequence). Trimming cost V 5 bases and J 4 bases; bases outside gene matches: 5.

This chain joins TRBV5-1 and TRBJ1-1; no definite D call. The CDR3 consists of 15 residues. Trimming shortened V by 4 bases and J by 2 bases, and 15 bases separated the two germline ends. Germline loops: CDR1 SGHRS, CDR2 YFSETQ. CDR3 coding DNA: TGCGCCAGCAGCCTGGGAGGAACGGAAAACACTGAAGCTTTCTTT. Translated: CASSLGGTENTEAFF. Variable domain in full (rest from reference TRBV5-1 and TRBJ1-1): KAGVTQTPRYLIKTRGQQVTLSCSPISGHRSVSWYQQTPGQGLQFLFEYFSETQRNKGNFPGRFSGRQFSNSRSEMNVSTLELGDSALYLCASSLGGTENTEAFFGQGTRLTVV.

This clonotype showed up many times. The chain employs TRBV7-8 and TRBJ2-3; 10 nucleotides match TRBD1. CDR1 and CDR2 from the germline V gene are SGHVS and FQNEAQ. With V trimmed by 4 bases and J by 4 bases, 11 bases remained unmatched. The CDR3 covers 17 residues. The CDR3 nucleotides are TGTGCCAGCAGCTCAGTTATGACAGGGGGCAACGCAGATACGCAGTATTTT. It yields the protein CASSSVMTGGNADTQYF.

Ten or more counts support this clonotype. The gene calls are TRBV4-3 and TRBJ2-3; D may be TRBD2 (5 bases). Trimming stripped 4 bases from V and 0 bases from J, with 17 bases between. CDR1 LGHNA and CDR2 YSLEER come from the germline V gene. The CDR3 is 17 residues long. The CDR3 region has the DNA TGCGCCAGCAGCCGAAACCCCGCGGACTTTAGCACAGATACGCAGTATTTT. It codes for CASSRNPADFSTDTQYF.

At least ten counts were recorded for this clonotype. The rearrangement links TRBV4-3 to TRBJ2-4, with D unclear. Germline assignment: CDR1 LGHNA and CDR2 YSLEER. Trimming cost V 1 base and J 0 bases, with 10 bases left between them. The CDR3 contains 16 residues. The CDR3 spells CASSQGNGLAKNIQYF. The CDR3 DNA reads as TGCGCCAGCAGCCAAGGAAATGGATTAGCCAAAAACATTCAGTACTTC.

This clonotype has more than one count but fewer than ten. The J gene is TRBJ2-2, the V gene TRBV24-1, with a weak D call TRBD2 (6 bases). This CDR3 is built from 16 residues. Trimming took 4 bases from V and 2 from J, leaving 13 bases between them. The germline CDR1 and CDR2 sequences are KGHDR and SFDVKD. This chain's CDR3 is CATSDHRDLNTGELFF. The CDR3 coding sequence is TGTGCCACCAGTGACCACCGGGACTTAAACACCGGGGAGCTGTTTTTT.

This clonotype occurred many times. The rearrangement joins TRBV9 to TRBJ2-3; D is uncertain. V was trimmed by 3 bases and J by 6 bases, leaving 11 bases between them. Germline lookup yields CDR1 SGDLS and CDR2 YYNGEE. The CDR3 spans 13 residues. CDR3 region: CASSADATDTQYF. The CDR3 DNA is TGTGCCAGCAGCGCGGACGCTACGGATACGCAGTATTTT.

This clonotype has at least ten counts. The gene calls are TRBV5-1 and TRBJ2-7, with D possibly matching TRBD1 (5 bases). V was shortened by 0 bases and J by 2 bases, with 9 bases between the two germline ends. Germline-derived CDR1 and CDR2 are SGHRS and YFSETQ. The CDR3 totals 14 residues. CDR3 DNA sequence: TGCGCCAGCAGCTTGGAGCCAGGGCCCTACGAGCAGTACGTC. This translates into CASSLEPGPYEQYV.

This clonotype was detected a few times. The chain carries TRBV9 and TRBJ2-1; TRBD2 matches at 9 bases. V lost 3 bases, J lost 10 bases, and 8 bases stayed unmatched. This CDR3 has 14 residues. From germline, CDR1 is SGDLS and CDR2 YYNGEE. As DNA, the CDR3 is TGTGCCAGCAGCGCAACGGGACTAGCCGGGGAGCAGTTCTTC. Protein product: CASSATGLAGEQFF.

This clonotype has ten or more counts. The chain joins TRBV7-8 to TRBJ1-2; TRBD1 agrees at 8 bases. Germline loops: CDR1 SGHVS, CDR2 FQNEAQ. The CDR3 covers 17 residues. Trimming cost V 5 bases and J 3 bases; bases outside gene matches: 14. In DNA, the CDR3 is TGTGCCAGCAGCCGAGACGCTCCCAGGGGGCGCGACTATGGCTACACCTTC. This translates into CASSRDAPRGRDYGYTF.